The present TCR beta chain was sequenced within a study of identical twins. cDNA carried unique molecular identifiers, and a universal primer site was added by template switching. TCRdb re-analysed the 5' RACE reads in MiXCR, keeping a single row per CDR3 protein. The sample includes fewer than 350,000 distinct CDR3 sequences, about 8% of them seen just once. Study outcomes and limitations: Fewer insertions characterized abundant cord blood beta clonotypes, whereas memory repertoires showed none.

Everyone who donated was a healthy Caucasian. Comments on this clonotype: Its target is unknown.

This sample also appeared in a second study, on yellow fever vaccine responses in identical twins.

The clonotype comes from a woman aged 18-29 years in good health. The sequencing sample was made of memory (CD45RO+) T cells sorted from blood.

The CDR3 DNA sequence: TGTGCCAGCAGCGTAGGAAGGTACAATGAGCAGTTCTTC. Its translation: CASSVGRYNEQFF. The V call is TRBV9, the J call TRBJ2-1, with D unresolved. The CDR3 runs to 13 residues. Trimming stripped 0 bases from V and 4 bases from J, with 5 bases between. The germline CDR1 and CDR2 sequences are SGDLS and YYNGEE.